This TCR beta chain emerged from a study of T cells in Graves' hyperthyroidism and ophthalmopathy. RNA transcripts provided the source from which TCR beta CDR3 regions were amplified. During a first-round RT-PCR of the TCR CDR3, the HTBI primer set was used. Each CDR3 protein gets one entry after TCRdb re-called the multiplex PCR reads with MiXCR. In the table there are around 450,000 distinct CDR3 sequences, approximately 14% of which are singletons. The germline V and J ends were trimmed by 0 bases and 1 base, with 9 bases remaining between them. CDR1 is SEHNR and CDR2 is FQNEAQ in the germline V gene (reference sequence). This CDR3 spans 16 amino acids. The study left out patients who had uncontrolled infection, other autoimmune disease, pregnancy or lactation. This clonotype occurred a few times.

The chain joins TRBV7-9 to TRBJ2-2, with D possibly matching TRBD2 (6 bases). The clonotype was recovered from a woman aged 18-29 years with Graves' hyperthyroidism. Sequenced input: blood. The CDR3, as DNA: TGTGCCAGCAGCTTAGCGGAGGGCTGGAACACCGGGGAGCTGTTTTTT. As protein: CASSLAEGWNTGELFF.